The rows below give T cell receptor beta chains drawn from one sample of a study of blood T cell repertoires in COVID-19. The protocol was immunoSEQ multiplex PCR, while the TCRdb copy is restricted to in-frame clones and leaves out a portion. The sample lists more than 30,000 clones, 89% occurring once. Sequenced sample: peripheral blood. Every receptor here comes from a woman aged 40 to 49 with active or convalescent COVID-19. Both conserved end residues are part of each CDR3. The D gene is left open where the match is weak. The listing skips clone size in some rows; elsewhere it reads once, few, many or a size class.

CASSYSTGTGARRGTEAFF,TGTGCCAGCAGTTACTCTACCGGGACAGGGGCCAGGCGGGGCACTGAAGCTTTCTTT,NA,TRBJ1-1,TRBD1,TRBV6-2/TRBV6-3
CASSSSSPPAGGLKETQYF,TGTGCCAGCAGCTCCTCCTCACCCCCAGCGGGGGGGCTGAAAGAGACCCAGTACTTC,NA,TRBJ2-5,NA,TRBV21-1
CASSIATGGPEAFF,TGTGCCAGTAGTATAGCCACAGGCGGCCCTGAAGCTTTCTTT,NA,TRBJ1-1,NA,TRBV19
CASIQGIGSYNSPLHF,TGCGCCAGCATTCAGGGAATTGGATCCTATAATTCACCCCTCCACTTT,NA,TRBJ1-6,NA,TRBV4-3
CASSGSGLGYEQYF,TGTGCCAGCAGCGGATCGGGACTAGGATACGAGCAGTACTTC,NA,TRBJ2-7,TRBD2,TRBV5-4
CASTPTGGVEKLFF,TGTGCCAGTACCCCGACAGGGGGCGTCGAAAAACTGTTTTTT,once,TRBJ1-4,TRBD1,TRBV19
CASSLGGQGFSYEQYF,TGCGCCAGCAGCTTGGGGGGACAGGGCTTCTCCTACGAGCAGTACTTC,NA,TRBJ2-7,TRBD1,TRBV5-1
CASSPRTSGMGREQFF,TGTGCCAGCAGCCCTCGGACTAGCGGGATGGGGAGGGAGCAGTTCTTC,NA,TRBJ2-1,TRBD2,TRBV7-3
CASSATANPYEQYF,TGTGCCAGCAGCGCGACAGCCAACCCCTACGAGCAGTACTTC,NA,TRBJ2-7,NA,TRBV9
CASSARGLAGDNEQFF,TGTGCCAGCAGCGCGCGGGGACTAGCGGGAGACAATGAGCAGTTCTTC,NA,TRBJ2-1,TRBD2,TRBV9
CASSIAGSDNSPLHF,TGTGCCAGTAGTATCGCGGGATCTGATAATTCACCCCTCCACTTT,NA,TRBJ1-6,NA,TRBV19
CASSFRAGTHTGELFF,TGTGCCAGTAGTTTCAGAGCCGGGACACACACCGGGGAGCTGTTTTTT,once,TRBJ2-2,NA,TRBV19
CASSLGQDNEQFF,TGTGCCAGCAGTTTGGGACAAGACAATGAGCAGTTCTTC,NA,TRBJ2-1,NA,TRBV12-3/TRBV12-4
CASSLLSTSGSYEQYF,TGTGCCAGCAGCTTACTCTCCACTAGCGGGAGCTACGAGCAGTACTTC,once,TRBJ2-7,TRBD2,TRBV11-2
CASSFGTSGCNEQFF,TGTGCCAGCAGCTTCGGGACTAGCGGGTGTAACGAGCAGTTCTTC,NA,TRBJ2-1,TRBD2,TRBV7-8
CAWGTGTGAYEQYF,TGTGCCTGGGGCACCGGGACGGGGGCCTACGAGCAGTACTTC,NA,TRBJ2-7,NA,TRBV30
CASSLKGALEAFF,TGTGCCAGCAGCCTCAAGGGGGCTCTCGAAGCTTTCTTT,NA,TRBJ1-1,TRBD1,TRBV7-9
CAIPRSSDGTGELFF,TGCGCCATCCCAAGGTCCAGCGACGGGACCGGGGAGCTGTTTTTT,NA,TRBJ2-2,NA,TRBV5-1
CASSESLGGNQPQHF,TGTGCCAGCAGTGAATCCCTCGGGGGCAATCAGCCCCAGCATTTT,NA,TRBJ1-5,NA,TRBV6-1
CASRPGAAAGELFF,TGTGCCAGCCGCCCTGGGGCCGCCGCCGGGGAGCTGTTTTTT,once,TRBJ2-2,NA,TRBV11-2
CSGGGLDRVDGYTF,TGCAGCGGAGGGGGATTGGACAGGGTGGATGGCTACACCTTC,few,TRBJ1-2,TRBD1,TRBV29-1
CASSLDRGMTDTQYF,TGTGCCAGCAGCCTGGACAGGGGGATGACAGATACGCAGTATTTT,NA,TRBJ2-3,TRBD1,TRBV7-3
CASSGTGGQDEQYF,TGTGCCAGCAGCGGAACAGGGGGTCAAGACGAGCAGTACTTC,NA,TRBJ2-7,TRBD1,TRBV9
CAWSVLAGPNQPQHF,TGTGCCTGGAGTGTATTAGCAGGGCCCAATCAGCCCCAGCATTTT,NA,TRBJ1-5,NA,TRBV30
CATSDPTGGNTEAFF,TGTGCCACCAGTGACCCAACGGGGGGAAACACTGAAGCTTTCTTT,NA,TRBJ1-1,NA,TRBV24-1
CASSLVPSGGLEQTQYF,TGTGCTAGCAGCTTAGTACCTAGCGGGGGCCTAGAGCAGACCCAGTACTTC,NA,TRBJ2-5,TRBD2,TRBV7-7
CASSSGQGYEQYF,TGTGCCAGCAGCTCGGGACAGGGGTACGAGCAGTACTTC,NA,TRBJ2-7,TRBD1,TRBV27
CASRPRLAGYNEQFF,TGCGCCAGCAGACCCCGTCTAGCGGGGTACAATGAGCAGTTCTTC,NA,TRBJ2-1,TRBD2,TRBV4-1
CASTSRQGASVTGELFF,TGTGCCAGTACCTCTCGGCAGGGGGCGTCGGTCACCGGGGAGCTGTTTTTT,NA,TRBJ2-2,TRBD1,TRBV19
CASSLGQGHFYEQYF,TGCGCCAGCAGCTTGGGTCAGGGCCACTTCTACGAGCAGTACTTC,NA,TRBJ2-7,NA,TRBV5-1
CASSLASGSGNEQFF,TGCGCCAGCAGCTTGGCTAGCGGGAGCGGCAATGAGCAGTTCTTC,NA,TRBJ2-1,TRBD2,TRBV5-1
CAWSPGTVSYYGYTF,TGTGCCTGGAGCCCTGGGACAGTCTCTTACTATGGCTACACCTTC,few,TRBJ1-2,TRBD1,TRBV30
CAWSNGLNNEKLFF,TGTGCCTGGAGCAATGGACTGAATAATGAAAAACTGTTTTTT,NA,TRBJ1-4,NA,TRBV30
CASSFRTGGLWGEAFF,TGTGCCAGCAGCTTTAGGACAGGGGGTCTTTGGGGTGAAGCTTTCTTT,NA,TRBJ1-1,TRBD1,TRBV13
CASSLQAGSYTDTQYF,TGTGCCAGCAGCTTACAGGCGGGAAGCTACACAGATACGCAGTATTTT,NA,TRBJ2-3,NA,TRBV11-1
CASSYPGGGGEQYF,TGTGCCAGCAGTTACCCCGGGGGTGGGGGCGAGCAGTACTTC,NA,TRBJ2-7,NA,TRBV6-6
CASSSGSAKNIQYF,TGCGCCAGCTCTAGTGGATCGGCCAAAAACATTCAGTACTTC,NA,TRBJ2-4,NA,TRBV10-1
CASSLIRDRGTSSYNSPLHF,TGTGCCAGCTCACTTATCCGGGACAGGGGGACCAGCTCCTATAATTCACCCCTCCACTTT,NA,TRBJ1-6,TRBD1,TRBV18
CASMGAASGEQFF,TGTGCCAGCATGGGGGCGGCCAGCGGTGAGCAGTTCTTC,NA,TRBJ2-1,NA,TRBV6-5
CATSGWGQGGATGELFF,TGTGCCACCAGTGGCTGGGGACAGGGGGGTGCCACCGGGGAGCTGTTTTTT,NA,TRBJ2-2,TRBD1,TRBV24-1
CASSLLVRLNTEAFF,TGTGCCAGCAGCTTATTAGTGCGGCTGAACACTGAAGCTTTCTTT,once,TRBJ1-1,NA,TRBV7-3
CASSIPGLAYNEQFF,TGTGCCAGCAGCATACCGGGACTAGCGTACAATGAGCAGTTCTTC,NA,TRBJ2-1,TRBD2,TRBV7-9
CASSLPGSSYNEQFF,TGTGCCAGCAGCTTACCCGGGAGCTCCTACAATGAGCAGTTCTTC,NA,TRBJ2-1,NA,TRBV7-9
CSTWGQGRLGNYGYTF,TGCAGCACGTGGGGACAGGGTAGGCTCGGAAACTATGGCTACACCTTC,NA,TRBJ1-2,TRBD1,TRBV29-1
CASSYSGGKDEQYF,TGTGCCAGCAGTTACTCTGGGGGGAAGGACGAGCAGTACTTC,NA,TRBJ2-7,NA,TRBV6-5
CASSDGTARGYGYTF,TGTGCCAGCAGCGACGGGACAGCCCGAGGCTATGGCTACACCTTC,NA,TRBJ1-2,TRBD1,TRBV5-6
CASSPLSYEQYF,TGTGCCAGCTCACCTTTATCGTACGAGCAGTACTTC,NA,TRBJ2-7,NA,TRBV18
CASRPGKAYEQYF,TGTGCCAGCAGGCCGGGGAAGGCCTACGAGCAGTACTTC,NA,TRBJ2-7,NA,TRBV6-5
CASSFSTNTGELFF,TGTGCCAGCAGCTTTAGTACGAACACCGGGGAGCTGTTTTTT,once,TRBJ2-2,NA,TRBV7-9
CASRSRTGGPSYTF,TGTGCCAGCAGATCTCGGACAGGGGGACCTAGCTACACCTTC,once,TRBJ1-2,TRBD1,TRBV7-2
CASSYLSRGADQPQHF,TGTGCCAGCAGTTATCTGAGCAGGGGGGCGGATCAGCCCCAGCATTTT,NA,TRBJ1-5,TRBD1,TRBV6-5
CASSEREGGAEAFF,TGTGCCAGCAGTGAACGGGAGGGAGGGGCTGAAGCTTTCTTT,NA,TRBJ1-1,NA,TRBV2
CASNQPARSSPLSSYNEQFF,TGCGCCAGCAATCAACCCGCCAGGTCTTCTCCCCTTAGCTCCTACAATGAGCAGTTCTTC,NA,TRBJ2-1,NA,TRBV23-1
CASSLEGFGNQPQHF,TGTGCCAGCAGTTTAGAGGGATTCGGCAATCAGCCCCAGCATTTT,NA,TRBJ1-5,NA,TRBV28